These 9 T cell receptor beta chains were sequenced from one sample in a study of cytomegalovirus exposure and HLA in healthy donors. Primers for the PCR totalled 60 Vbeta and 13 Jbeta. TCRdb's table, derived via immunoSEQ multiplex PCR, lists solely in-frame clones and lacks some. The sample lists fewer than 150,000 clones, over 70% occurring once. The sequenced sample was PBMCs. These receptor sequences come from a man younger than 45 in good health and CMV-seronegative.

The chain is built from TRBV7-6 and TRBJ1-1; TRBD1 matches at 9 bases. Germline CDR1 SGHVS, CDR2 FNYEAQ. The ends lost 4 bases at V and 2 bases at J; junction bases unmatched: 14. The CDR3 totals 18 residues. The CDR3 nucleotides are TGTGCCAGCAGCTCAAGTGTTAATCCGGGACAGGGCAACACTGAAGCTTTCTTT. Translating gives CASSSSVNPGQGNTEAFF. Full variable domain (rest looked up from reference TRBV7-6 and TRBJ1-1): GAGVSQSPRYKVTKRGQDVALRCDPISGHVSLYWYRQALGQGPEFLTYFNYEAQQDKSGLPNDRFSAERPEGSISTLTIQRTEQRDSAMYRCASSSSVNPGQGNTEAFFGQGTRLTVV.

This clone was seen only a few times. This sequence joins TRBV7-3 and TRBJ1-4; no clear D. V shed 0 bases and J shed 4 bases, with 12 bases lying between them. CDR3 length: 16 amino acids. Per germline, CDR1 SGHTA and CDR2 FQGTGA. The CDR3 here is CASSLTATKYNEKLFF. The CDR3 region has the DNA TGTGCCAGCAGCTTAACAGCGACGAAGTATAATGAAAAACTGTTTTTT.

The chain recombines TRBV21-1 with TRBJ2-7; TRBD1 is the table's D call and was not checked against the DNA. TRBV21-1 is given as a pseudogene. The CDR3 has 14 amino acids. CDR3 DNA: TGTGCCAGCAGCAACAGGGGGAAATACTACGAGCAGTACTTC. Its protein is CASSNRGKYYEQYF.

The rearrangement uses TRBV25-1 and TRBJ2-3, with 8 bases that match TRBD2. The CDR3 spans 16 residues. Germline V gene sequence: CDR1 MGHDK, CDR2 SYGVNS. V trimming: 3 bases; J trimming: 1 base; junction bases outside the gene matches: 6. For the CDR3, the DNA is TGTGCCAGCAGTGAGGTAGCGGGAAAGGGCACAGATACGCAGTATTTT. Protein: CASSEVAGKGTDTQYF.

The chain uses TRBV28 and TRBJ1-1, with 9 positions matching TRBD1. The V gene end was trimmed by 2 bases and the J gene end by 5 bases; junction bases not matched to a gene: 6. In germline, CDR1 is MDHEN, CDR2 SYDVKM. The CDR3 runs to 15 residues. The CDR3 sequence is CASSLPGQGGTEAFF. CDR3 nucleotide sequence: TGTGCCAGCAGTTTACCGGGACAGGGAGGGACTGAAGCTTTCTTT.

The rearrangement uses TRBV11-1 and TRBJ2-3; 11 bases align to TRBD2. CDR3 size: 17 residues. V lost 2 bases to trimming and J lost 4 bases; unmatched junction nucleotides: 8. Germline loops: CDR1 SGHAT, CDR2 FQDESV (reference sequence). The DNA for the CDR3 is TGTGCCAGCAGCTTATCACTTCTAGCGGGGGGCTCAGATACGCAGTATTTT. It specifies CASSLSLLAGGSDTQYF. The whole variable domain, filled in from reference TRBV11-1 and TRBJ2-3, reads EAEVAQSPRYKITEKSQAVAFWCDPISGHATLYWYRQILGQGPELLVQFQDESVVDDSQLPKDRFSAERLKGVDSTLKIQPAELGDSAMYLCASSLSLLAGGSDTQYFGPGTRLTVL.

This chain joins TRBV9 and TRBJ2-5; 8 bases fit TRBD1. This CDR3 contains 15 residues. Germline CDR1 SGDLS, CDR2 YYNGEE. Trimming removed 0 bases from V and 2 bases from J; junction bases left unmatched: 3. Here the CDR3 reads CASSVGDRRQETQYF. CDR3 nucleotide sequence: TGTGCCAGCAGCGTAGGGGACAGGAGGCAAGAGACCCAGTACTTC. Full variable domain (rest looked up from reference TRBV9 and TRBJ2-5): DSGVTQTPKHLITATGQRVTLRCSPRSGDLSVYWYQQSLDQGLQFLIQYYNGEERAKGNILERFSAQQFPDLHSELNLSSLELGDSALYFCASSVGDRRQETQYFGPGTRLLVL.

The chain couples TRBV30 to TRBJ1-1; perhaps TRBD1 as D (5 bases). This CDR3 region has 13 residues. The germline V and J ends were trimmed by 7 bases and 0 bases, with 12 bases remaining between them. Germline lookup yields CDR1 GTSNPN and CDR2 SVGIG (reference sequence). The chain's CDR3 is CASTRGMNTEAFF. The CDR3 bases are TGTGCCTCTACCCGGGGGATGAACACTGAAGCTTTCTTT.

CDR3 sequence: CASSYYTGVYEQYF. The CDR3 DNA follows: TGTGCCAGCAGTTACTATACAGGCGTGTACGAGCAGTACTTC. The V and J genes are TRBV6-5 and TRBJ2-7; maybe TRBD1 (5 bases). CDR3 length: 14 residues. Germline lookup yields CDR1 MNHEY and CDR2 SVGAGI. V dropped 1 base and J dropped 4 bases, with 11 bases sitting between them.